This T cell receptor beta chain was recorded in a study of identical twins. V was trimmed by 6 bases and J by 0 bases, leaving 18 bases between them. The CDR3 runs 16 residues. CDR1 and CDR2 (germline): DFQATT, SNEGSKA (reference sequence). TCRdb recomputed calls from the 5' RACE reads with MiXCR, one row per CDR3 protein. This sample carries hundreds of thousands of distinct CDR3 sequences, approximately 8% of them seen once, and the ten largest clones take around 2.1%. The data were also submitted as part of a second study, on yellow fever vaccine responses in identical twins.

What was sequenced was memory (CD45RO+) T cells sorted from blood. The rearrangement uses TRBV20-1 and TRBJ2-4; possibly TRBD2 for D (7 bases). This TCR was sampled from a woman aged 18-30 years in good health. The CDR3: CSATPRGQLAKNIQYF. CDR3 sequence (DNA): TGCAGTGCCACTCCGCGGGGGCAACTAGCCAAAAACATTCAGTACTTC.